The 26 T cell receptor beta chains reported below all come from one sample, sequenced in a study of cytomegalovirus exposure and HLA in healthy donors. Vbeta (60) and Jbeta (13) primers were used in the PCR. The repertoire was sequenced with immunoSEQ multiplex PCR; TCRdb's copy has only in-frame clones and lacks some. The sample has about 160,000 clones; roughly four fifths are singletons. The specimen was PBMCs. Receptors were obtained from a female donor in good health and CMV-seronegative.

The genes are TRBV7-2 and TRBJ1-5; TRBD1 might be the D (5 bases). V was cut by 5 bases and J by 0 bases, with 11 bases left in between. CDR3 length: 15 residues. The germline gives CDR1 SGHTA, CDR2 FQGNSA. The CDR3 loop is CASSPRTHSNQPQHF. DNA of the CDR3: TGTGCCAGCAGCCCTAGGACACATAGCAATCAGCCCCAGCATTTT.

Regarding this clone: The germline gene is not matched at one end of the junction; a read error may be the cause. The rearrangement uses TRBV6-6 and TRBJ1-1; D might be TRBD1 (6 bases). Looked up from germline, CDR1 is MNHNY and CDR2 is SVGAGI (reference sequence). The CDR3 sequence is 13 residues long. CDR3 sequence (DNA): TGTGCGAGCAAACAGGGCATGAACACTGAAGCTTTCTTT. This encodes CASKQGMNTEAFF.

This chain links TRBV7-2 with TRBJ2-5; no clear D gene. V lost 0 bases and J 2 bases, leaving 4 bases between the germline ends. Per germline, CDR1 SGHTA and CDR2 FQGNSA. The CDR3 consists of 13 residues. CDR3 residues: CASSLARQETQYF. In DNA, the CDR3 is TGTGCCAGCAGCTTAGCCCGGCAAGAGACCCAGTACTTC.

The chain couples TRBV5-8 to TRBJ2-6; D remains unclear. Trimming removed 0 bases from V and 0 bases from J, with 7 bases in between. Germline V gene lookup returns CDR1 SGHTS and CDR2 YDEGEE. The CDR3 is 16 amino acids. CDR3 sequence reads: CASSLVTSSGANVLTF. In nucleotides, the CDR3 is TGTGCCAGCAGCTTGGTCACGAGCTCTGGGGCCAACGTCCTGACTTTC.

V usage is TRBV6-1 and J usage is TRBJ2-1; D remains ambiguous. V lost 6 bases to trimming and J lost 2 bases, with 11 bases between them. This CDR3 spans 14 amino acids. Per the germline V gene, CDR1 is MNHNS and CDR2 is SASEGT. The CDR3 sequence: CASSRESAYNEQFF. For the CDR3, the DNA is TGTGCCAGCAGCCGAGAATCGGCCTACAATGAGCAGTTCTTC.

The chain couples TRBV14 to TRBJ1-5; no firm D call. There are 13 residues in the CDR3. Germline loops: CDR1 SGHDN, CDR2 FVKESK. V was shortened by 4 bases and J by 1 base, with 5 bases between the two germline ends. CDR3 nucleotide sequence: TGTGCCAGCAGCCTAACAAGCAATCAGCCCCAGCATTTT. Amino acids: CASSLTSNQPQHF.

The genes are TRBV7-2 and TRBJ2-7, with 10 nucleotides matching TRBD2. The CDR3 contains 15 residues. V was pared by 3 bases and J by 0 bases, with 2 bases of the junction left unmatched. Germline lookup yields CDR1 SGHTA and CDR2 FQGNSA. CDR3 DNA sequence: TGTGCCAGCAGCTTTACTAGCGGGGACTCCTACGAGCAGTACTTC. Protein product: CASSFTSGDSYEQYF.

The CDR3 nucleotides read TGTGCCAGCAGCGTGGCGGGGGGCCCCACAGATACGCAGTATTTT. It specifies CASSVAGGPTDTQYF. V is TRBV9 and J is TRBJ2-3; 8 bases match TRBD2. From germline, CDR1 is SGDLS and CDR2 YYNGEE. V trimming: 2 bases; J trimming: 2 bases; junction bases outside the gene matches: 4. This CDR3 has 15 residues.

The chain recombines TRBV7-2 with TRBJ1-2; tentative D call: TRBD1 (5 bases). This CDR3 is built from 14 residues. Trimming stripped 5 bases from V and 0 bases from J, with 10 bases between. From germline, CDR1 is SGHTA and CDR2 FQGNSA. In DNA, the CDR3 is TGTGCCAGCAGCCGCTTACAGGCTAACTATGGCTACACCTTC. As protein: CASSRLQANYGYTF.

The rearrangement links TRBV7-2 to TRBJ2-7; D is possibly TRBD1 (5 bases). With 4 bases removed from V and 4 bases from J, the gap between germline ends came to 11 bases. The CDR3 runs to 13 residues. Germline V CDR1 and CDR2: SGHTA, FQGNSA. The CDR3 DNA is TGTGCCAGCAGCTACCAACAGGAATACGAGCAGTACTTC. It is translated as CASSYQQEYEQYF.

As concerns this clone: One base away lies a much larger clone, so this may be a sequencing read error. The rearrangement links TRBV11-2 to TRBJ1-2, with 11 positions matching TRBD1. This CDR3 is built from 14 residues. Germline CDR1 is SGHAT and CDR2 is FQNNGV. Unmatched junction bases numbered 3, after V lost 5 bases and J lost 4 bases. The CDR3 loop reads CASSPGTGGYGYTF. CDR3 bases: TGTGCCAGCAGCCCCGGGACAGGGGGCTATGGCTACACCTTC.

The genes are TRBV18 and TRBJ1-1, with 7 bases fitting TRBD1. The CDR3 is made up of 14 amino acids. The junction had 3 bases not matched to a gene; V was cut back by 0 bases and J by 5 bases. The V gene's germline CDR1 is KGHSH and CDR2 LQKENI. The CDR3 spells CASSPPTGWTEAFF. CDR3 DNA: TGTGCCAGCTCACCACCGACAGGGTGGACTGAAGCTTTCTTT.

V gene TRBV28 combines with J gene TRBJ2-2; D ambiguous. There are 13 residues in the CDR3. Trimming removed 8 bases from V and 4 bases from J, with 11 bases in between. CDR1 and CDR2 (germline): MDHEN, SYDVKM. CDR3 protein: CASRPGSTGELFF. The CDR3 DNA reads as TGTGCCAGCCGACCAGGTTCCACCGGGGAGCTGTTTTTT.

V and J are TRBV7-9 and TRBJ1-2, with 7 positions matching TRBD1. V trimming: 3 bases; J trimming: 9 bases; junction bases outside the gene matches: 10. Germline V gene lookup returns CDR1 SEHNR and CDR2 FQNEAQ (reference sequence). This CDR3 region has 14 residues. The CDR3 spells CASSLGQGDMSYTF. The CDR3 DNA is TGTGCCAGCAGCTTGGGGCAGGGGGATATGAGCTACACCTTC.

V gene TRBV29-1 combines with J gene TRBJ2-4; D remains ambiguous. The CDR3 is 12 residues long. Trimming took off 5 bases at V and 2 bases at J, with 7 bases between the two ends. Germline CDR1 SQVTM, CDR2 ANQGSEA. CDR3 loop: CSVQLPKNIQYF. DNA for the CDR3: TGCAGCGTTCAGTTGCCCAAAAACATTCAGTACTTC.

This clone was detected a few times. The chain combines TRBV28 with TRBJ2-2; 9 positions agree with TRBD1. This CDR3 region has 16 residues. Losses at the gene ends were 7 bases for V and 6 bases for J; bases not matched to a gene: 12. Germline CDR1 and CDR2: MDHEN and SYDVKM. CDR3: CASTVAGTGRAGELFF. The CDR3 DNA sequence: TGTGCCAGCACCGTGGCCGGGACAGGGAGGGCCGGGGAGCTGTTTTTT. Complete variable domain (other parts from reference TRBV28 and TRBJ2-2): DVKVTQSSRYLVKRTGEKVFLECVQDMDHENMFWYRQDPGLGLRLIYFSYDVKMKEKGDIPEGYSVSREKKERFSLILESASTNQTSMYLCASTVAGTGRAGELFFGEGSRLTVL.

V and J are TRBV2 and TRBJ2-5; 8 positions agree with TRBD2. CDR1 and CDR2 from the germline V gene are SNHLY and FYNNEI. The CDR3 totals 13 residues. The junction had 2 bases not matched to a gene; V was cut back by 3 bases and J by 5 bases. The CDR3 loop reads CASSDSGGETQYF. CDR3 bases: TGTGCCAGCAGTGACTCGGGGGGGGAGACCCAGTACTTC. The variable domain in full, with the rest retrieved from reference TRBV2 and TRBJ2-5, is EPEVTQTPSHQVTQMGQEVILRCVPISNHLYFYWYRQILGQKVEFLVSFYNNEISEKSEIFDDQFSVERPDGSNFTLKIRSTKLEDSAMYFCASSDSGGETQYFGPGTRLLVL.

This clone has just one count. The chain recombines TRBV7-9 with TRBJ2-7; TRBD1 matches at 10 bases. This CDR3 is built from 17 residues. V was clipped by 1 base and J by 5 bases; unmatched bases: 11. CDR1 and CDR2 from the germline V gene are SEHNR and FQNEAQ (reference sequence). This CDR3 is CASSLGRRDRGANEQYF. The CDR3 region has the DNA TGTGCCAGCAGCTTAGGACGCCGGGACAGGGGAGCCAACGAGCAGTACTTC.

The chain uses TRBV30 and TRBJ1-5; no firm D call. Germline-derived CDR1 and CDR2 are GTSNPN and SVGIG (reference sequence). Trimming stripped 3 bases from V and 1 base from J, with 16 bases between. The CDR3 sequence is 16 residues long. CDR3 bases: TGTGCCTGGAGCTCCAAAGGTGAGAGGAGCAATCAGCCCCAGCATTTT. It is translated as CAWSSKGERSNQPQHF.

The chain links TRBV28 to TRBJ2-6; D perhaps matches TRBD2 (5 bases). CDR1 is MDHEN, CDR2 SYDVKM, per germline. Between the trimmed V and J ends, which lost 3 bases and 8 bases, there was a span of 14 bases. CDR3 size: 15 residues. This CDR3 reads CASSLGAYLPNVLTF. CDR3 nucleotide sequence: TGTGCCAGCAGTTTGGGAGCGTACCTCCCCAACGTCCTGACTTTC.

V is TRBV2 and J is TRBJ2-1; 13 bases match TRBD2. The J segment lost 5 bases and the V segment lost 6 bases, leaving 1 base of the junction unmatched. Per the germline V gene, CDR1 is SNHLY and CDR2 is FYNNEI. The CDR3 sequence is 14 residues long. The CDR3 DNA reads TGTGCCAGCAGGGGACTAGCGGGGAACAATGAGCAGTTCTTC. It translates to CASRGLAGNNEQFF.

This sequence joins TRBV11-3 and TRBJ2-7; TRBD1 matches at 8 bases. The germline CDR1 and CDR2 sequences are SGHNT and YENEEA. With 4 bases clipped from V and 5 bases from J, the junction kept 4 bases outside the gene matches. The CDR3 has 13 amino acids. This chain's CDR3 is CASSSDREDEQYF. Here the CDR3 DNA reads TGTGCCAGCAGCTCGGACAGGGAAGACGAGCAGTACTTC.

This clone was detected a few times. The CDR3 region is CASKRSTGELFF. For the CDR3, the DNA is TGTGCCAGCAAGCGGAGCACCGGGGAGCTGTTTTTT. The genes are TRBV27 and TRBJ2-2, with D maybe TRBD2 (5 bases). Trimming took 7 bases from V and 4 from J, leaving 7 bases between them. The CDR3 sequence is 12 residues long. Germline V gene sequence: CDR1 MNHEY, CDR2 SMNVEV (reference sequence).

This clone has a single count. The rearrangement links TRBV7-3 to TRBJ2-7, with D perhaps matching TRBD1 (5 bases). CDR1 is SGHTA, CDR2 FQGTGA, per germline. The CDR3 length is 15 residues. V shed 5 bases and J shed 3 bases, with 17 bases lying between them. The CDR3 DNA sequence: TGTGCCAGCAGCACAGGAGCCGACGTAGACTACGAGCAGTACTTC. Residues: CASSTGADVDYEQYF.

Worth noting for this clone: Other nucleotide sequences from this sample produce the same CDR3. This chain links TRBV5-1 with TRBJ1-2; 10 nucleotides align to TRBD1. The CDR3 contains 16 residues. V shed 4 bases, J shed 8 bases, and the junction held 14 bases outside the gene matches. CDR1 SGHRS and CDR2 YFSETQ come from the germline V gene. The CDR3 is CASSPGQGDVHLGYTF. The CDR3 nucleotides read TGCGCCAGCAGCCCAGGACAGGGGGACGTTCATCTAGGCTACACCTTC.

CDR3 amino acids: CASSKNRGPSSYEQYF. In nucleotides, the CDR3 is TGTGCCAGCAGCAAAAACAGGGGTCCCAGCTCCTACGAGCAGTACTTC. The V call is TRBV28, the J call TRBJ2-5, with 7 positions matching TRBD1. The J call is uncertain, as TRBJ2-7 better fits the DNA end. The CDR3 runs 16 residues. Germline values: CDR1 MDHEN, CDR2 SYDVKM.